A selection of T cell receptor beta chains follows, all from one sample in a study of cytomegalovirus exposure and HLA in healthy donors. Method: immunoSEQ multiplex PCR; TCRdb's copy keeps in-frame clones and lacks some. The sample has over 120,000 clones, roughly 76% seen once. Input material: PBMCs. Every receptor here comes from a woman under 40 in good health and CMV-seronegative. Both conserved end residues are part of each CDR3.

J	V	CDR3
TRBJ2-2	TRBV5-1	CASSPRRGSTGELFF
TRBJ1-5	TRBV2	CASSSGQIQPQHF
TRBJ1-1	TRBV30	CAWSLTRQTAEAFF
TRBJ2-1	TRBV28	CASSLPGQGRNEQFF
TRBJ2-7	TRBV2	CASFPRWGTGLHEQYF
TRBJ1-1	TRBV19	CASTLTLSNTEAFF
TRBJ1-4	TRBV2	CASRDRFFEKLFF
TRBJ2-5	TRBV29-1	CSVERTSGETQYF
TRBJ2-7	TRBV11-2	CASSRLAGFYEQYF
TRBJ2-3	TRBV7-9	CASSGLATDTQYF